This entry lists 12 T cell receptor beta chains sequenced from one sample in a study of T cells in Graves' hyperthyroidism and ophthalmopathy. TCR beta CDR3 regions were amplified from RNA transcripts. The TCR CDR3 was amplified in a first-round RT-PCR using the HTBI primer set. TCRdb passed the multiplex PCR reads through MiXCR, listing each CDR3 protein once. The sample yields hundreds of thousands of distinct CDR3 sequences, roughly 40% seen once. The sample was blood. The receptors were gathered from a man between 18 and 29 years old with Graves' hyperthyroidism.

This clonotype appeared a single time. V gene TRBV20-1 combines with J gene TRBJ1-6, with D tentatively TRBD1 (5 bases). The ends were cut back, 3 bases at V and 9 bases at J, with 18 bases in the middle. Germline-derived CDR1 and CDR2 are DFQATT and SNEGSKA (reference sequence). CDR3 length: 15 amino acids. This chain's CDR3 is CSARVGDGSSSPLHF. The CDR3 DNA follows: TGCAGTGCTAGGGTTGGGGACGGTTCCTCTTCACCCCTCCACTTT.

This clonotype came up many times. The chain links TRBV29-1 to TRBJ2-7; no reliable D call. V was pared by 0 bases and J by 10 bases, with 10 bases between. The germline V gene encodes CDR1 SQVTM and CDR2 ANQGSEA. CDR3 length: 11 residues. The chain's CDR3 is CSVEEVAEQYF. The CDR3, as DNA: TGCAGCGTTGAAGAGGTAGCAGAACAGTACTTC.

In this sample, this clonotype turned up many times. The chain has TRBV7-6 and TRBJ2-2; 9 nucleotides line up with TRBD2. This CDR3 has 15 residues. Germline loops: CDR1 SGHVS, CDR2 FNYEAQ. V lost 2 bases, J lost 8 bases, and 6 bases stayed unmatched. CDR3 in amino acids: CASSLSSGITGELFF. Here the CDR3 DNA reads TGTGCCAGCAGCTTATCTAGCGGGATAACGGGGGAGCTGTTTTTT.

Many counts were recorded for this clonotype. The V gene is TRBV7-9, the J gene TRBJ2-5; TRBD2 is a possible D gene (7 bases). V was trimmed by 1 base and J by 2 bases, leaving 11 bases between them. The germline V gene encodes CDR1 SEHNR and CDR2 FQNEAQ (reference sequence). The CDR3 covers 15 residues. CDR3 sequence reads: CASSLGGGRQETQYF. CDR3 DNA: TGTGCCAGCAGCTTAGGGGGGGGCCGGCAAGAGACCCAGTACTTC.

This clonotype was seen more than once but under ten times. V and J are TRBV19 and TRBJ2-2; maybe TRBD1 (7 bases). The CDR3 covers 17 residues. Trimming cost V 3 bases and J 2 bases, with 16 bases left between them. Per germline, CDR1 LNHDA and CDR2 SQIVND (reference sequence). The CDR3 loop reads CASSMAQGGPNTGELFF. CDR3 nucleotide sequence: TGTGCCAGTAGTATGGCCCAGGGGGGACCCAACACCGGGGAGCTGTTTTTT.

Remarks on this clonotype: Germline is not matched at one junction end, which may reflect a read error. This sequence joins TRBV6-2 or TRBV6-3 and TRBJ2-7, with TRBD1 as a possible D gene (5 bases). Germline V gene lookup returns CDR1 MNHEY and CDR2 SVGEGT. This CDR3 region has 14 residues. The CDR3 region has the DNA TGTGCCAGCAGTTACGGTGGGGCAGCCTACAAGCAGTACTTC. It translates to CASSYGGAAYKQYF.

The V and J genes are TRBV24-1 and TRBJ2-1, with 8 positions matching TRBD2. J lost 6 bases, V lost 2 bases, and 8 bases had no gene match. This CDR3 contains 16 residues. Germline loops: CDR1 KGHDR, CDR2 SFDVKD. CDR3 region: CATSDSGREEVNEQFF. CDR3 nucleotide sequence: TGTGCCACCAGTGATTCAGGGCGGGAGGAGGTCAATGAGCAGTTCTTC.

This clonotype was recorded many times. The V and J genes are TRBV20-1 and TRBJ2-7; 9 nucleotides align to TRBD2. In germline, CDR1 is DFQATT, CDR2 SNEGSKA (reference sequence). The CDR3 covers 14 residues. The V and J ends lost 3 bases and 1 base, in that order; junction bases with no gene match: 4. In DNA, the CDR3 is TGCAGTGCTAGGGAGCGGGAGGCGTCCTACGAGCAGTACTTC. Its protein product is CSAREREASYEQYF.

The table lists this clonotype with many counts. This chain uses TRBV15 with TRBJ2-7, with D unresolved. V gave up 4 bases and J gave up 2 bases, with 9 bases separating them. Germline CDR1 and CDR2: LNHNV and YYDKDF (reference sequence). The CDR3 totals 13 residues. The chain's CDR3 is CATSTKGAYEQYF. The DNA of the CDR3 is TGTGCCACCAGCACTAAGGGCGCCTACGAGCAGTACTTC.

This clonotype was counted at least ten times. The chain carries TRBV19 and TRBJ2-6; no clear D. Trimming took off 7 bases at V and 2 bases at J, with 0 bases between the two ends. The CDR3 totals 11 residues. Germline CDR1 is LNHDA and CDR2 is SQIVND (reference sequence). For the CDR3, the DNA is TGTGCCAGTACTGGGGCCAACGTCCTGACTTTC. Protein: CASTGANVLTF.

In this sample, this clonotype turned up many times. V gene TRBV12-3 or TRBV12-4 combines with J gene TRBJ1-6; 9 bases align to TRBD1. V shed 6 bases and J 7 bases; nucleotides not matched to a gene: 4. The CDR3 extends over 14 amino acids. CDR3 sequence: CASRRDRANSPLHF. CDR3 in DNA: TGTGCCAGCAGACGGGACAGGGCAAATTCACCCCTCCACTTT.

The CDR3 DNA follows: TGTGCCATCAAAGGTGCCGGGCAGGGTATAAGGGATCAGCCCCAGCATTTT. This encodes CAIKGAGQGIRDQPQHF. This sequence joins TRBV10-3 and TRBJ1-5, with D maybe TRBD1 (5 bases). CDR1 and CDR2 (germline): ENHRY, SYGVKD. CDR3 length: 17 amino acids. Trimming stripped 7 bases from V and 5 bases from J, with 24 bases between.